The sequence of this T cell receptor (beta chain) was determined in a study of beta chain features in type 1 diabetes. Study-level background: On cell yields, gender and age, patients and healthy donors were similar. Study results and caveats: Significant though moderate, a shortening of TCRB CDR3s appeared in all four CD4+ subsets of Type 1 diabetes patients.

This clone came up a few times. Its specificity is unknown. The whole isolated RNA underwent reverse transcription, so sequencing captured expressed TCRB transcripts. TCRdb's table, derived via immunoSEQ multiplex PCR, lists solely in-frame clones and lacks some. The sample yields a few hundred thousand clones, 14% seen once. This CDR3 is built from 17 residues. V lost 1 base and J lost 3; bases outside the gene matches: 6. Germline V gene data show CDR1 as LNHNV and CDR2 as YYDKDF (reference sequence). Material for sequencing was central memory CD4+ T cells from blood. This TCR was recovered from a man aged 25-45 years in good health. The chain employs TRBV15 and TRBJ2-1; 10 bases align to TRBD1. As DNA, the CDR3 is TGTGCCACCAGCAGAGGAAAAGGACAGGGGGACTACAATGAGCAGTTCTTC. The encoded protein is CATSRGKGQGDYNEQFF.